This is a list of T cell receptor beta chains from one sample in a study of control samples from healthy donors and cancer patients. The method was immunoSEQ multiplex PCR; TCRdb's version includes in-frame clones alone and lacks a portion of them. In the table there are about 130,000 clones, roughly 88% of which are singletons. Sample: blood. The receptors originated from a middle-aged man in good health. Each CDR3 is given with its conserved first and last residue. The order of the fields is clone size, D gene, J gene, V gene, CDR3 protein, CDR3 DNA. The D gene is left open where the match is weak. The size field is filled for only some rows; it gives once, few, many or a size class.

size: once; D: -; J: TRBJ1-4; V: TRBV4-2; CDR3: CASSHKGLNEKLFF; DNA: TGTGCCAGCAGCCACAAAGGGCTCAATGAAAAACTGTTTTTT
size: -; D: -; J: TRBJ2-7; V: TRBV7-8; CDR3: CASSLAMKYEQYF; DNA: TGTGCCAGCAGCTTAGCTATGAAGTACGAGCAGTACTTC
size: -; D: -; J: TRBJ2-5; V: TRBV11-3; CDR3: CASSLEGYGETQYF; DNA: TGTGCCAGCAGCTTAGAAGGGTATGGGGAGACCCAGTACTTC
size: -; D: -; J: TRBJ1-1; V: TRBV29-1; CDR3: CSVGGGEAEAFF; DNA: TGCAGCGTTGGGGGGGGTGAGGCTGAAGCTTTCTTT
size: -; D: TRBD2; J: TRBJ2-3; V: TRBV6-6; CDR3: CASSYPGGPTDTQYF; DNA: TGTGCCAGCAGTTATCCGGGGGGGCCTACAGATACGCAGTATTTT
size: -; D: -; J: TRBJ1-6; V: TRBV5-1; CDR3: CASSLTGWDSPLHF; DNA: TGCGCCAGCAGCTTGACAGGGTGGGATTCACCCCTCCACTTT
size: -; D: -; J: TRBJ2-5; V: TRBV5-4; CDR3: CASSLDPDQETQYF; DNA: TGTGCCAGCAGCTTGGACCCCGACCAAGAGACCCAGTACTTC
size: -; D: TRBD1; J: TRBJ2-7; V: TRBV19; CDR3: CASSLRDRDYEQYF; DNA: TGTGCCAGTAGCCTCCGGGACAGGGATTACGAGCAGTACTTC
size: -; D: TRBD1; J: TRBJ1-5; V: TRBV7-9; CDR3: CASSFSGTGGNQPQHF; DNA: TGTGCCAGCAGCTTTTCCGGGACAGGAGGGAATCAGCCCCAGCATTTT
size: -; D: -; J: TRBJ2-1; V: TRBV18; CDR3: CASSPFSSGSYNEQFF; DNA: TGTGCCAGCTCACCATTCTCTTCAGGTTCCTACAATGAGCAGTTCTTC
size: -; D: -; J: TRBJ1-6; V: TRBV30; CDR3: CAWTQGGGGYNSPLHF; DNA: TGTGCCTGGACCCAGGGAGGGGGAGGTTATAATTCACCCCTCCACTTT
size: -; D: -; J: TRBJ2-1; V: TRBV11-3; CDR3: CASSLPQWGIRSYNEQFF; DNA: TGTGCCAGCAGCTTACCCCAATGGGGGATTCGCTCCTACAATGAGCAGTTCTTC
size: -; D: -; J: TRBJ2-2; V: TRBV2; CDR3: CASRGLKTGELFF; DNA: TGTGCCAGCAGGGGCTTGAAGACCGGGGAGCTGTTTTTT
size: -; D: -; J: TRBJ2-7; V: TRBV4-1; CDR3: CASSHSATGAYEQYF; DNA: TGCGCCAGCAGCCACTCGGCCACAGGAGCCTACGAGCAGTACTTC
size: once; D: TRBD1; J: TRBJ2-7; V: TRBV7-9; CDR3: CASSFETGGFSYEQYF; DNA: TGTGCCAGCAGCTTCGAAACAGGGGGCTTTTCCTACGAGCAGTACTTC
size: -; D: -; J: TRBJ2-3; V: TRBV20-1; CDR3: CSASFADTQYF; DNA: TGCAGTGCTAGTTTCGCAGATACGCAGTATTTT